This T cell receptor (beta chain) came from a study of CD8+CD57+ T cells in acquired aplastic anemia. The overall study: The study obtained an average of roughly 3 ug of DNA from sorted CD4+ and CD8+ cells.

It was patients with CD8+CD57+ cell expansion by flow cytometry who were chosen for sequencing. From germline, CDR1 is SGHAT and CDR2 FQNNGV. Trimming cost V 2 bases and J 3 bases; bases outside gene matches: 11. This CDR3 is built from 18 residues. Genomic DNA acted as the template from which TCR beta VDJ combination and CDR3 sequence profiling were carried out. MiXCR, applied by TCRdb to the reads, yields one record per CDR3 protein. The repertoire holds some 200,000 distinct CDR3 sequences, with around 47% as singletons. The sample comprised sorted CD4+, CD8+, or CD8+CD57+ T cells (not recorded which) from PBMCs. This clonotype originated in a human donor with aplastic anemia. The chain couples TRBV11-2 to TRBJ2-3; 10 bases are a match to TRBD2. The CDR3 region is CASSLSGWATSGTDTQYF. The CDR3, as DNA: TGTGCCAGCAGCTTATCCGGGTGGGCGACTAGCGGGACAGATACGCAGTATTTT.